This note documents a single TCR beta chain sequence. These data belong to a study of blood T cell repertoires in COVID-19. Study details: There were acute and convalescent COVID-19 samples, and they came from the United States, Italy and Spain.

Per the authors' pipeline: For nucleated cells, counts were estimated from reference gene primer amplification. Sequencing was performed with immunoSEQ multiplex PCR; in TCRdb, only in-frame clones are kept and a portion is missing. V, J and clone size reflect that table, while D and trimming were determined from the DNA. This sample has roughly 250,000 clones; about 88% occur once, and the top ten carry roughly 1.6%. Participant age was roughly 18 to 100 years, and participants resided in around 24 US areas. Recovered status in Cohort 3 required two negative PCRs, clearance, or symptom resolution. This CDR3 is built from 18 residues. Germline V lookup: CDR1 MNHEY, CDR2 SMNVEV (reference sequence). V lost 4 bases to trimming and J lost 3 bases; unmatched junction nucleotides: 16.

The clonotype comes from a woman aged 50 to 60 who had recovered from COVID-19. What was sequenced was PBMCs or T cells enriched from blood (not recorded which). This chain uses TRBV27 with TRBJ2-7; TRBD2 agrees at 9 bases. The CDR3: CASSSARAGAGGIYEQYF. Written as DNA, the CDR3 is TGTGCCAGCAGTTCGGCGCGGGCGGGTGCGGGAGGGATCTACGAGCAGTACTTC.